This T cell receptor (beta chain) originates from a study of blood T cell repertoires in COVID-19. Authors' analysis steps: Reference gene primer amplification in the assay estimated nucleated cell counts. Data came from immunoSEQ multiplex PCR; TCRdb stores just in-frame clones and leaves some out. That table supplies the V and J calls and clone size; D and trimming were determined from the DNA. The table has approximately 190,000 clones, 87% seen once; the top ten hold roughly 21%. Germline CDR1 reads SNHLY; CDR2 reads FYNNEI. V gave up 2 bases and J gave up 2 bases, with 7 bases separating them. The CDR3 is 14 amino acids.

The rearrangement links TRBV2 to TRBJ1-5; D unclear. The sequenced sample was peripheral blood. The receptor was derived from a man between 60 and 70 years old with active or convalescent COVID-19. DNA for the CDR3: TGTGCCAGCAGTGAACGGGATCGCAATCAGCCCCAGCATTTT. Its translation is CASSERDRNQPQHF.